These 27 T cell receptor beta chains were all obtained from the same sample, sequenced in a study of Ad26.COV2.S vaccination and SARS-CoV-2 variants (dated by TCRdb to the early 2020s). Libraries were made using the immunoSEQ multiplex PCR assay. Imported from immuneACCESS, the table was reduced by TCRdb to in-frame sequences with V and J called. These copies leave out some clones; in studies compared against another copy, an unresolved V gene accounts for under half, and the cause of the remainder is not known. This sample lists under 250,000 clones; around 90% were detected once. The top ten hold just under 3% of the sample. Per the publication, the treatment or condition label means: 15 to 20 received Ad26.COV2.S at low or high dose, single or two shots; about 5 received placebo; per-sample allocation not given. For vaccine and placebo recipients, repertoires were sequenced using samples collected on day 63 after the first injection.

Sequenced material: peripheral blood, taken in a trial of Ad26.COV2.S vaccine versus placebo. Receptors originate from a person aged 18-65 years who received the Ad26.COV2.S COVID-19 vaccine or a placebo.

In DNA, the CDR3 is TGTGCCAGCAGCTTGGGGTCAGGTGGCAACTATGGCTACACCTTC. The encoded protein is CASSLGSGGNYGYTF. The rearrangement links TRBV5-4 to TRBJ1-2; D unclear. The ends were cut back, 0 bases at V and 2 bases at J, with 11 bases in the middle. This CDR3 is built from 15 residues. CDR1 SGHNT and CDR2 YYREEE come from the germline V gene (reference sequence).

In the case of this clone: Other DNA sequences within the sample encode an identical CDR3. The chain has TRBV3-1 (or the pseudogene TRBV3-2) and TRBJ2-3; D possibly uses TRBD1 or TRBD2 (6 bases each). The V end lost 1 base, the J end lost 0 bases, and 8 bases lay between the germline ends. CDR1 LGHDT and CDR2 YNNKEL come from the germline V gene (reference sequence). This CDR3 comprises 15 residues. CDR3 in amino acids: CASSQGGASTDTQYF. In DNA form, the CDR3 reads TGTGCCAGCAGCCAAGGGGGGGCTAGCACAGATACGCAGTATTTT.

The CDR3 nucleotides read TGTGCCAGCAGCTTCTACAGGGAGAACACCGGGGAGCTGTTTTTT. Its protein is CASSFYRENTGELFF. V usage is TRBV9 and J usage is TRBJ2-2; D possibly corresponds to TRBD1 (6 bases). V was trimmed by 4 bases and J by 1 base, leaving 11 bases between them. This CDR3 is 15 amino acids long. From germline, CDR1 is SGDLS and CDR2 YYNGEE.

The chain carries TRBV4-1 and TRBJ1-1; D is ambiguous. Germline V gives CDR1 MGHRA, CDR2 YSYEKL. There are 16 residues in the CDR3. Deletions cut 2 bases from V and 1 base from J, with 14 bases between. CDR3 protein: CASSQRPRNPNTEAFF. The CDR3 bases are TGCGCCAGCAGCCAAAGGCCGAGGAACCCGAACACTGAAGCTTTCTTT.

CDR3: CASSQASENTEAFF. The CDR3, as DNA: TGCGCCAGCAGCCAAGCAAGCGAGAACACTGAAGCTTTCTTT. The V gene is TRBV4-3, the J gene TRBJ1-1; D is undetermined. Trimming removed 1 base at V and 1 base at J, with 7 bases between. Germline-derived CDR1 and CDR2 are LGHNA and YSLEER. The CDR3 is 14 residues long.

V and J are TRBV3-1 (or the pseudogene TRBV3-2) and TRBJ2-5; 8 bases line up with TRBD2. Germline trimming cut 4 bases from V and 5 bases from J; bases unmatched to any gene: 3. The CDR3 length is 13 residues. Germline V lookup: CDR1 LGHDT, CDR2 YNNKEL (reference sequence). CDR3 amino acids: CASSPTSVETQYF. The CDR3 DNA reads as TGTGCCAGCAGCCCGACTAGCGTGGAGACCCAGTACTTC.

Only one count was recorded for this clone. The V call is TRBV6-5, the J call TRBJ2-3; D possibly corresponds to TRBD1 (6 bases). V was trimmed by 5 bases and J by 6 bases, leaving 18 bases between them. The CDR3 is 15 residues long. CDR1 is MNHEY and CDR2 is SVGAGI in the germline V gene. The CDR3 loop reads CASSHLTGEVDTQYF. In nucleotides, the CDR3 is TGTGCCAGCAGTCATTTGACAGGCGAGGTGGATACGCAGTATTTT.

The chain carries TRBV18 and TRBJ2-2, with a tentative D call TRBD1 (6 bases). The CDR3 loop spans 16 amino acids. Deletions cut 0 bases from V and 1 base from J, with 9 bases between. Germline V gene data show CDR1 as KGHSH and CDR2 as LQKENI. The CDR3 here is CASSPPSGVNTGELFF. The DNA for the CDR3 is TGTGCCAGCTCACCACCCTCAGGGGTGAACACCGGGGAGCTGTTTTTT.

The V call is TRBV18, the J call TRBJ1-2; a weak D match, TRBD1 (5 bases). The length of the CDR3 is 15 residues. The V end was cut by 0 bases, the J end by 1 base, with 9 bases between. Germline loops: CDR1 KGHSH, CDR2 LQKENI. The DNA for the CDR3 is TGTGCCAGCTCACCACCGACAGAACTTAACTATGGCTACACCTTC. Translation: CASSPPTELNYGYTF.

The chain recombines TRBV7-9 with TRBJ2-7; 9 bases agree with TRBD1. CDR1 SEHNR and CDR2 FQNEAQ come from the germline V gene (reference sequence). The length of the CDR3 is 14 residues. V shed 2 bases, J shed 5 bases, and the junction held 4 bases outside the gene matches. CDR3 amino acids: CASSLPDRGNEQYF. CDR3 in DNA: TGTGCCAGCAGCTTACCCGACAGGGGGAACGAGCAGTACTTC.

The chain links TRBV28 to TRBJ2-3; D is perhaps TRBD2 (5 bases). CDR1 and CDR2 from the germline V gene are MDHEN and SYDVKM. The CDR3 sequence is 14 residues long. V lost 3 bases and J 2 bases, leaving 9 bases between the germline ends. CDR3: CASSFSGITDTQYF. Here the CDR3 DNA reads TGTGCCAGCAGTTTCTCCGGGATCACAGATACGCAGTATTTT. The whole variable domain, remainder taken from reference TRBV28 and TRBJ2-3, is DVKVTQSSRYLVKRTGEKVFLECVQDMDHENMFWYRQDPGLGLRLIYFSYDVKMKEKGDIPEGYSVSREKKERFSLILESASTNQTSMYLCASSFSGITDTQYFGPGTRLTVL.

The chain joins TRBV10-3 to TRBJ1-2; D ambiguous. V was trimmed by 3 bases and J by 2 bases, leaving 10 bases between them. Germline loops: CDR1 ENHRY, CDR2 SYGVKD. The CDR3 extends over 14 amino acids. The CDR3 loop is CAISDGLGNYGYTF. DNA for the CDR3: TGTGCCATCAGTGACGGACTGGGAAACTATGGCTACACCTTC.

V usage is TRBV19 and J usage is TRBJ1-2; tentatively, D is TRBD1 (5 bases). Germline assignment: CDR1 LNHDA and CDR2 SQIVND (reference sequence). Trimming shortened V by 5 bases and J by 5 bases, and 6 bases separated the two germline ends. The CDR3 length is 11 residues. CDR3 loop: CASSRGYGYTF. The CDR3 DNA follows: TGTGCCAGTAGTCGGGGGTATGGCTACACCTTC.

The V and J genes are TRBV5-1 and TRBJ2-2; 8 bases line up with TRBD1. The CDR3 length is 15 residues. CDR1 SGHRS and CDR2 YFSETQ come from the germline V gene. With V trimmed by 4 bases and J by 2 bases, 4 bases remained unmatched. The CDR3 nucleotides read TGCGCCAGCAGCCCCGGGACAGGTAACACCGGGGAGCTGTTTTTT. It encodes CASSPGTGNTGELFF.

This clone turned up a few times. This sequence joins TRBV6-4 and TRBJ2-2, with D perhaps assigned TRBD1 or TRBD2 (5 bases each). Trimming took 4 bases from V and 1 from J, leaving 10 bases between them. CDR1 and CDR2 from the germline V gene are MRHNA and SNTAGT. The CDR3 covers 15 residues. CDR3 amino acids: CASSAGTENTGELFF. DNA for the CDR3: TGTGCCAGCAGTGCCGGGACCGAGAACACCGGGGAGCTGTTTTTT.

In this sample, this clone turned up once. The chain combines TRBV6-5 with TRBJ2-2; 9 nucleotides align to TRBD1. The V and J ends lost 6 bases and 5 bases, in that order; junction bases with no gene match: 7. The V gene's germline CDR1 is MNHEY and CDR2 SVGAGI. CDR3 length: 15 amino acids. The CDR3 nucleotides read TGTGCCAGCAGGAACAGGGGGCTGAGTACCGGGGAGCTGTTTTTT. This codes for CASRNRGLSTGELFF.

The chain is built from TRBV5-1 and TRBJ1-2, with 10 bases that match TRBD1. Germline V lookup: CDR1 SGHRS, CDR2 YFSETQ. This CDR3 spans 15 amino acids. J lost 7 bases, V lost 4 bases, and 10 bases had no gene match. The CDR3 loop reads CASSLWTGGTAGYTF. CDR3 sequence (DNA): TGCGCCAGCAGCCTCTGGACAGGGGGAACTGCTGGCTACACCTTC.

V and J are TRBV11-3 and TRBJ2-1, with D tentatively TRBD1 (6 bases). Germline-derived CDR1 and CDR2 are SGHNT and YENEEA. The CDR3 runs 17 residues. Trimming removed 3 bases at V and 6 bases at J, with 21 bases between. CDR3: CASSFGIGRGKGNEQFF. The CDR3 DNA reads TGTGCCAGCAGCTTCGGAATTGGCAGGGGCAAGGGCAATGAGCAGTTCTTC.

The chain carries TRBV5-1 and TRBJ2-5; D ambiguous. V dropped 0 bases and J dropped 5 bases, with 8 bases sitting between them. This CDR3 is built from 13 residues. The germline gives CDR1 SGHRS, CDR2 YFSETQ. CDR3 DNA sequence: TGCGCCAGCAGCTTGGACTATTGGGAGACCCAGTACTTC. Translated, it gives CASSLDYWETQYF.

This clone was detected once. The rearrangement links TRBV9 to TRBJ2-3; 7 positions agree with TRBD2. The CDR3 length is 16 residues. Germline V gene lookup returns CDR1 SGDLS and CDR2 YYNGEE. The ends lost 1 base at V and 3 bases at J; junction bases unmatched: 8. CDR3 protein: CASSVWEVAGTDTQYF. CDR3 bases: TGTGCCAGCAGCGTATGGGAGGTAGCGGGTACAGATACGCAGTATTTT.

In nucleotides, the CDR3 is TGTGCCAGCTCACCAACGGACGGGTTCGGGGAGCTGTTTTTT. It specifies CASSPTDGFGELFF. This chain joins TRBV18 and TRBJ2-2; unclear D gene. Between the trimmed V and J ends, which lost 2 bases and 7 bases, there was a span of 11 bases. Germline lookup yields CDR1 KGHSH and CDR2 LQKENI. The CDR3 extends over 14 amino acids.

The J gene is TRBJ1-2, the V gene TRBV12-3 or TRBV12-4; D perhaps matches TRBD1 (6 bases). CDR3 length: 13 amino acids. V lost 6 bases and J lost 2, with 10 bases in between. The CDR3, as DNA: TGTGCCAGCAGCCCTACAGGGAACTATGGCTACACCTTC. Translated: CASSPTGNYGYTF.

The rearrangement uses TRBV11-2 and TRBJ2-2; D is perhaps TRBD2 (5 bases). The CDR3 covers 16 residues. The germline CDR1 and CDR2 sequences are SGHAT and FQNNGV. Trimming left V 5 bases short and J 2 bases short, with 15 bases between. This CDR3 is CASSRLRGRNTGELFF. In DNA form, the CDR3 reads TGTGCCAGCAGCCGCCTCCGGGGAAGAAACACCGGGGAGCTGTTTTTT.

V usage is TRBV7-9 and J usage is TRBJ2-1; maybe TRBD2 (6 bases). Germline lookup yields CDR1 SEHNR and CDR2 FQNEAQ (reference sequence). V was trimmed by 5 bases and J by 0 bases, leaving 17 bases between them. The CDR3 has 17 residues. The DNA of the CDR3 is TGTGCCAGCAGCACCCCGCTGGCGACTAGCTCCTACAATGAGCAGTTCTTC. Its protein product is CASSTPLATSSYNEQFF. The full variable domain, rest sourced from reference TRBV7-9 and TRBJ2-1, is DTGVSQNPRHKITKRGQNVTFRCDPISEHNRLYWYRQTLGQGPEFLTYFQNEAQLEKSRLLSDRFSAERPKGSFSTLEIQRTEQGDSAMYLCASSTPLATSSYNEQFFGPGTRLTVL.

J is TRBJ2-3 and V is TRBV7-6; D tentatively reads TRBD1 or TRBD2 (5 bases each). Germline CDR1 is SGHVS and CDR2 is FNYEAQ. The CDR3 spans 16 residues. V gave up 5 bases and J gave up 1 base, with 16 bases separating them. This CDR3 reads CASSQLLRGGTDTQYF. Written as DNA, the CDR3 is TGTGCCAGCAGCCAACTACTCCGAGGGGGCACAGATACGCAGTATTTT. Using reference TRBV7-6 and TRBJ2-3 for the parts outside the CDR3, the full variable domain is GAGVSQSPRYKVTKRGQDVALRCDPISGHVSLYWYRQALGQGPEFLTYFNYEAQQDKSGLPNDRFSAERPEGSISTLTIQRTEQRDSAMYRCASSQLLRGGTDTQYFGPGTRLTVL.

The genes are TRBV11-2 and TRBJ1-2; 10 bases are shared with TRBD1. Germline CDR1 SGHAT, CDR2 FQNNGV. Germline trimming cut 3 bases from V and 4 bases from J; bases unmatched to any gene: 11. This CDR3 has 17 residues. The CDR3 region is CASSFGTGASWGYGYTF. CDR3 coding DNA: TGTGCCAGCAGCTTCGGGACAGGGGCCTCGTGGGGCTATGGCTACACCTTC.

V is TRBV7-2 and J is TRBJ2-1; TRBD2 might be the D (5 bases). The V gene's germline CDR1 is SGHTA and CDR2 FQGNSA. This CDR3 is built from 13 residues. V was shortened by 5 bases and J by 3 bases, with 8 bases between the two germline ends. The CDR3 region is CASSLRGYNEQFF. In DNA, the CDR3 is TGTGCCAGCAGCCTCCGGGGCTACAATGAGCAGTTCTTC. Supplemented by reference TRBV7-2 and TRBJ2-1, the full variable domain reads GAGVSQSPSNKVTEKGKDVELRCDPISGHTALYWYRQSLGQGLEFLIYFQGNSAPDKSGLPSDRFSAERTGGSVSTLTIQRTQQEDSAVYLCASSLRGYNEQFFGPGTRLTVL.